Presented here are 23 T cell receptor beta chains from one specimen sequenced in a study of CD8+ T cells in alopecia areata. RNA extraction was followed by reverse transcription into cDNA, which acted as the sequencing template. Only in-frame clones appear in the TCRdb table, and some are missing; sequencing was by immunoSEQ multiplex PCR. The table records a few hundred thousand clones, roughly two thirds of them present only once. This material consisted of CD4+ T cells sorted from blood, taken at week 0. The receptors come from a human donor with alopecia areata.

This chain links TRBV25-1 with TRBJ2-7; TRBD1 matches 8 bases. CDR3 length: 14 residues. Germline CDR1 is MGHDK and CDR2 is SYGVNS. Trimming took 3 bases from V and 2 from J; bases not matched to a gene: 3. CDR3 amino acids: CASSDGTGTYEQYF. CDR3 bases: TGTGCCAGCAGTGACGGGACAGGCACCTACGAGCAGTACTTC.

The rearrangement links TRBV10-3 to TRBJ2-6; D is unresolved. V was pared by 2 bases and J by 0 bases, with 14 bases between. CDR1 ENHRY and CDR2 SYGVKD come from the germline V gene. This CDR3 is built from 18 residues. CDR3 sequence reads: CAISEDRYAFSGANVLTF. The CDR3, as DNA: TGTGCCATCAGTGAGGACCGTTACGCCTTCTCTGGGGCCAACGTCCTGACTTTC.

V gene TRBV5-1 combines with J gene TRBJ2-7, with 10 bases identical to TRBD2. Germline V CDR1 and CDR2: SGHRS, YFSETQ. Trimming took 4 bases from V and 2 from J; bases not matched to a gene: 6. This CDR3 has 15 amino acids. The CDR3 sequence: CASSPRTSGPYEQYF. The CDR3 DNA reads TGCGCCAGCAGCCCTCGGACTAGCGGCCCCTACGAGCAGTACTTC.

The chain couples TRBV7-3 to TRBJ2-5, with 11 nucleotides matching TRBD2. V lost 1 base, J lost 5 bases, and 3 bases stayed unmatched. This CDR3 has 15 residues. Germline V gene data show CDR1 as SGHTA and CDR2 as FQGTGA. In DNA form, the CDR3 reads TGTGCCAGCAGCTTAAATAGCGGGGGGGCCGAGACCCAGTACTTC. It specifies CASSLNSGGAETQYF.

J is TRBJ1-1 and V is TRBV6-6; TRBD1 might be the D (6 bases). With 6 bases removed from V and 1 base from J, the gap between germline ends came to 12 bases. CDR1 and CDR2 (germline): MNHNY, SVGAGI (reference sequence). CDR3 length equals 14 residues. CDR3 residues: CASSLKTGNTEAFF. In nucleotides, the CDR3 is TGTGCCAGCAGCCTGAAGACAGGGAACACTGAAGCTTTCTTT.

The V call is TRBV7-9, the J call TRBJ2-7; unclear D gene. The V end was cut by 0 bases, the J end by 6 bases, with 6 bases between. This CDR3 comprises 12 residues. Germline V gives CDR1 SEHNR, CDR2 FQNEAQ (reference sequence). CDR3 in amino acids: CASSLATREQYF. In nucleotides, the CDR3 is TGTGCCAGCAGCTTAGCGACTCGCGAGCAGTACTTC.

This clone was found once. This chain joins TRBV5-1 and TRBJ2-3; 13 bases line up with TRBD2. CDR1 and CDR2 from the germline V gene are SGHRS and YFSETQ. The CDR3 covers 19 residues. Germline trimming cut 0 bases from V and 0 bases from J; bases unmatched to any gene: 7. CDR3 nucleotide sequence: TGCGCCAGCAGCTTGGATCCGGGACTAGCGGGGACTAGCACAGATACGCAGTATTTT. This codes for CASSLDPGLAGTSTDTQYF.

The table lists this clone with a few counts. The V gene is TRBV29-1, the J gene TRBJ2-5, with D perhaps matching TRBD2 (5 bases). Trimming pared 7 bases from V and 5 bases from J, leaving 14 bases between. The germline gives CDR1 SQVTM, CDR2 ANQGSEA. The CDR3 has 12 amino acids. The chain's CDR3 is CSGGLGLETQYF. The CDR3 DNA is TGCAGCGGTGGACTGGGATTGGAGACCCAGTACTTC.

This rearrangement joins TRBV5-6 to TRBJ2-7; D call uncertain. V lost 0 bases to trimming and J lost 2 bases, with 9 bases between them. This CDR3 spans 14 amino acids. Germline-derived CDR1 and CDR2 are SGHDT and YYEEEE. The chain's CDR3 is CASSLDRLAYEQYF. The CDR3 region has the DNA TGTGCCAGCAGCTTGGATAGGTTAGCCTACGAGCAGTACTTC.

This clone was counted a few times. The J gene is TRBJ1-2, the V gene TRBV5-4, with D hard to call. CDR1 SGHNT and CDR2 YYREEE come from the germline V gene (reference sequence). Trimming stripped 4 bases from V and 8 bases from J, with 15 bases between. This CDR3 region has 13 residues. As DNA, the CDR3 is TGTGCCAGCAGCCCAGGACCGGCGGGAGGCTACACCTTC. Encoded protein: CASSPGPAGGYTF.

This clone was seen a single time. Different DNA sequences within this sample yield the same CDR3. V usage is TRBV5-1 and J usage is TRBJ2-7; D is uncertain. The V end lost 0 bases, the J end lost 0 bases, and 7 bases lay between the germline ends. CDR1 and CDR2 (germline): SGHRS, YFSETQ. This CDR3 comprises 14 residues. CDR3 DNA: TGCGCCAGCAGCTTGGTAGGTTCCTCCTACGAGCAGTACTTC. Translated: CASSLVGSSYEQYF.

For this clone: Different DNA sequences within this sample yield the same CDR3. The chain is built from TRBV20-1 and TRBJ1-2; no definite D call. V was clipped by 0 bases and J by 4 bases, with 3 bases between them. The germline CDR1 and CDR2 sequences are DFQATT and SNEGSKA (reference sequence). This CDR3 has 11 amino acids. CDR3: CSAREGYGYTF. The CDR3 DNA reads as TGCAGTGCTAGAGAGGGCTATGGCTACACCTTC.

This chain connects TRBV2 to TRBJ2-5; D is unclear. The CDR3 is 15 residues long. With 1 base removed from V and 1 base from J, the gap between germline ends came to 10 bases. Germline lookup yields CDR1 SNHLY and CDR2 FYNNEI. CDR3 in amino acids: CASSEVRAVQETQYF. CDR3 sequence (DNA): TGTGCCAGCAGTGAAGTACGGGCGGTCCAAGAGACCCAGTACTTC.

CDR3 bases: TGCGCCAGCAGTCAAGGGACAGGGAACTATGGCTACACCTTC. The encoded protein is CASSQGTGNYGYTF. This rearrangement joins TRBV23-1 to TRBJ1-2; 9 positions match TRBD1. TRBV23-1 is designated an ORF whose function remains uncertain. Trimming at V came to 2 bases and at J to 2 bases, leaving 0 bases not matched to a gene. The CDR3 runs 14 residues.

CDR3 coding DNA: TGTGCCAGCAGCCCGGGCGAAGGGTTAGATTCACCCCTCCACTTT. This sequence encodes CASSPGEGLDSPLHF. This chain uses TRBV5-4 with TRBJ1-6; D ambiguous. Germline loops: CDR1 SGHNT, CDR2 YYREEE (reference sequence). This CDR3 spans 15 amino acids. V was cut by 4 bases and J by 8 bases, with 16 bases left in between. Filled out from reference TRBV5-4 and TRBJ1-6, the complete variable domain reads ETGVTQSPTHLIKTRGQQVTLRCSSQSGHNTVSWYQQALGQGPQFIFQYYREEENGRGNFPPRFSGLQFPNYSSELNVNALELDDSALYLCASSPGEGLDSPLHFGNGTRLTVT.

J is TRBJ2-4 and V is TRBV5-1, with TRBD1 as a possible D gene (6 bases). The germline V gene encodes CDR1 SGHRS and CDR2 YFSETQ. Trimming left V 2 bases short and J 8 bases short, with 14 bases between. This CDR3 is 14 amino acids long. As DNA, the CDR3 is TGCGCCAGCAGCTTTGGCAGGGGAAGGGACATTCAGTACTTC. Protein product: CASSFGRGRDIQYF.

This clone has more than one count but fewer than ten. DNA for the CDR3: TGCAGCGTTGAACCGACTAGCGGGGGGGCGTACAATGAGCAGTTCTTC. This sequence encodes CSVEPTSGGAYNEQFF. The rearrangement links TRBV29-1 to TRBJ2-1; 14 bases are shared with TRBD2. CDR1 and CDR2 (germline): SQVTM, ANQGSEA. V gave up 2 bases and J gave up 4 bases; unmatched junction bases: 4. CDR3 size: 16 residues.

The V call is TRBV6-5, the J call TRBJ1-5; no firm D call. Trimming cost V 2 bases and J 5 bases, with 7 bases left between them. The germline gives CDR1 MNHEY, CDR2 SVGAGI. The CDR3 consists of 13 residues. The CDR3 is CASSYVRDQPQHF. DNA of the CDR3: TGTGCCAGCAGTTACGTACGGGATCAGCCCCAGCATTTT.

V usage is TRBV13 and J usage is TRBJ2-3, with 10 bases lining up with TRBD2. This CDR3 has 16 amino acids. V dropped 0 bases and J dropped 1; count of bases not matched to a gene: 1. Germline CDR1 reads PRHDT; CDR2 reads FYEKMQ (reference sequence). The CDR3 sequence is CASSLGLAGRTDTQYF. CDR3 nucleotide sequence: TGTGCCAGCAGCTTAGGACTAGCGGGGCGCACAGATACGCAGTATTTT.

The chain is built from TRBV30 and TRBJ2-3; TRBD2 aligns across 10 bases. This CDR3 is built from 15 residues. V shed 0 bases, J shed 8 bases, and the junction held 8 bases outside the gene matches. The V gene's germline CDR1 is GTSNPN and CDR2 SVGIG (reference sequence). CDR3 DNA sequence: TGTGCCTGGAGTGTACGGAGCGGGGGGGCCGGTACGCAGTATTTT. This sequence encodes CAWSVRSGGAGTQYF.

The rearrangement joins TRBV4-3 to TRBJ1-6; 7 nucleotides line up with TRBD1. The junction had 3 bases not matched to a gene; V was cut back by 0 bases and J by 10 bases. CDR3 length: 14 residues. Germline CDR1 and CDR2: LGHNA and YSLEER. Here the CDR3 DNA reads TGCGCCAGCAGCCAAGAGGGACAGAAATCACCCCTCCACTTT. Amino acids: CASSQEGQKSPLHF.

This sequence joins TRBV18 and TRBJ2-2; D gene unclear. The CDR3 consists of 14 residues. Germline CDR1 reads KGHSH; CDR2 reads LQKENI. The V end lost 4 bases, the J end lost 1 base, and 7 bases lay between the germline ends. This CDR3 reads CASSLVENTGELFF. The CDR3 nucleotides are TGTGCCAGCTCACTGGTGGAGAACACCGGGGAGCTGTTTTTT.

The CDR3 loop is CASSYVGKAFF. The CDR3, as DNA: TGTGCCAGCAGTTACGTGGGAAAAGCTTTCTTT. The chain joins TRBV6-5 to TRBJ1-1; no definite D call. V lost 2 bases to trimming and J lost 9 bases, with 7 bases between them. CDR1 is MNHEY, CDR2 SVGAGI, per germline. This CDR3 comprises 11 residues.